These T cell receptor beta chains were read from a single sample in a study of blood T cell repertoires in COVID-19. Data came from immunoSEQ multiplex PCR; TCRdb stores just in-frame clones and leaves some out. The sample holds more than 300,000 clones, roughly 90% seen once. The sequenced material came from peripheral blood. The origin of the receptors is a man younger than 30 who had recovered from COVID-19. Both conserved end residues are part of each CDR3. Each record gives: J gene, clone size, V gene, D gene, CDR3 DNA, CDR3 protein. The D gene is left open where the match is weak. Size tells how often a clone was seen (once, few, many) or the class of an expanded clone, and some rows leave it out.

j_gene: TRBJ2-7
abundance: -
v_gene: TRBV6-5
d_gene: TRBD2
CDR3nt: TGTGCCAGCAGCAGGACTAGCGGGACATACGAGCAGTACTTC
CDR3aa: CASSRTSGTYEQYF

j_gene: TRBJ2-3
abundance: -
v_gene: TRBV29-1
d_gene: -
CDR3nt: TGCAGCGTTGAAGCTCCGGGACTTCCGCCAGATACGCAGTATTTT
CDR3aa: CSVEAPGLPPDTQYF

j_gene: TRBJ2-3
abundance: -
v_gene: TRBV4-2
d_gene: -
CDR3nt: TGTGCCAGCAGCCAAGATCAGACTAGTCATTCTACAGATACGCAGTATTTT
CDR3aa: CASSQDQTSHSTDTQYF

j_gene: TRBJ1-6
abundance: -
v_gene: TRBV7-9
d_gene: TRBD1
CDR3nt: TGTGCCACCGAGGGACAGGAGGACAATAATTCACCCCTCCACTTT
CDR3aa: CATEGQEDNNSPLHF

j_gene: TRBJ1-5
abundance: -
v_gene: TRBV19
d_gene: -
CDR3nt: TGTGCCAGTAGTATCGGGACACCTAGCAATCAGCCCCAGCATTTT
CDR3aa: CASSIGTPSNQPQHF

j_gene: TRBJ1-2
abundance: -
v_gene: TRBV19
d_gene: -
CDR3nt: TGTGCCAGTAGTATGGCGGACAGTTACTATGGCTACACCTTC
CDR3aa: CASSMADSYYGYTF

j_gene: TRBJ2-5
abundance: -
v_gene: TRBV9
d_gene: TRBD2
CDR3nt: TGTGCCAGCAGCGTAGCTTTGGGGACTAGCCAAGAGACCCAGTACTTC
CDR3aa: CASSVALGTSQETQYF

j_gene: TRBJ2-1
abundance: -
v_gene: TRBV6-2/TRBV6-3
d_gene: -
CDR3nt: TGTGCCAGCAGTCCCCCCCCGACAGAGAGCTCCTACAATGAGCAGTTCTTC
CDR3aa: CASSPPPTESSYNEQFF

j_gene: TRBJ2-6
abundance: -
v_gene: TRBV6-1
d_gene: TRBD1
CDR3nt: TGTGCCAGCAGTGAATGGCAGGGGGCGGCTGGGGCCAACGTCCTGACTTTC
CDR3aa: CASSEWQGAAGANVLTF

j_gene: TRBJ2-2
abundance: -
v_gene: TRBV6-4
d_gene: TRBD1
CDR3nt: TGTGCCAGCCGCCCTGACAGGGGATCTTCCGGGGAGCTGTTTTTT
CDR3aa: CASRPDRGSSGELFF

j_gene: TRBJ1-2
abundance: once
v_gene: TRBV19
d_gene: TRBD1
CDR3nt: TGTGCCAGTAACCCGACAGGGGGGAACTATGGCTACACCTTC
CDR3aa: CASNPTGGNYGYTF

j_gene: TRBJ1-2
abundance: -
v_gene: TRBV5-1
d_gene: TRBD1
CDR3nt: TGCGCCAGCAGCACGACCGGGACAGGGGGCGCTGATGGCTACACCTTC
CDR3aa: CASSTTGTGGADGYTF

j_gene: TRBJ2-3
abundance: -
v_gene: TRBV3-1/TRBV3-2
d_gene: TRBD2
CDR3nt: TGTGCCAGCAGCTTACGACTAGCTGGTGAGGGAGATACGCAGTATTTT
CDR3aa: CASSLRLAGEGDTQYF

j_gene: TRBJ2-7
abundance: -
v_gene: TRBV6-5
d_gene: TRBD2
CDR3nt: TGTGCCAGCAGTCGACTAGTCGGGGGGTACGAGCAGTACTTC
CDR3aa: CASSRLVGGYEQYF

j_gene: TRBJ1-2
abundance: -
v_gene: TRBV18
d_gene: TRBD1
CDR3nt: TGTGCCAGCTCACTACCCGGGACAGGGGGCTTGGACTATGGCTACACCTTC
CDR3aa: CASSLPGTGGLDYGYTF

j_gene: TRBJ2-3
abundance: -
v_gene: TRBV24-1
d_gene: TRBD1
CDR3nt: TGTGCCACCTTTAGTCCTATTCAGGGACAGGGCACAGATACGCAGTATTTT
CDR3aa: CATFSPIQGQGTDTQYF

j_gene: TRBJ2-3
abundance: -
v_gene: TRBV28
d_gene: -
CDR3nt: TGTGCCAGCAGTTTATTGGGATTGAGGGGCACAGATACGCAGTATTTT
CDR3aa: CASSLLGLRGTDTQYF

j_gene: TRBJ1-1
abundance: -
v_gene: TRBV12-3/TRBV12-4
d_gene: -
CDR3nt: TGTGCCAGCAGTTACTACCAGAACACTGAAGCTTTCTTT
CDR3aa: CASSYYQNTEAFF

j_gene: TRBJ2-7
abundance: -
v_gene: TRBV23-1
d_gene: -
CDR3nt: TGCGCCAGCAAAAACAGCTCCTACGAGCAGTACTTC
CDR3aa: CASKNSSYEQYF

j_gene: TRBJ1-2
abundance: once
v_gene: TRBV3-1/TRBV3-2
d_gene: TRBD1
CDR3nt: TGTGCCAGCAGCCACGCCGGGACAGGGATCAGAAACTATGGCTACACCTTC
CDR3aa: CASSHAGTGIRNYGYTF

j_gene: TRBJ2-1
abundance: -
v_gene: TRBV27
d_gene: TRBD1
CDR3nt: TGTGCCAGCCACGCGTTTGACAGGGTGTATGAGCAGTTCTTC
CDR3aa: CASHAFDRVYEQFF

j_gene: TRBJ2-3
abundance: -
v_gene: TRBV9
d_gene: -
CDR3nt: TGTGCCAGCAGCGTAGCAGGCTCAGGGGGCACAGATACGCAGTATTTT
CDR3aa: CASSVAGSGGTDTQYF

j_gene: TRBJ2-7
abundance: -
v_gene: TRBV11-2
d_gene: -
CDR3nt: TGTGCCAGCAGCTTTGGGCTCCTCTACGAGCAGTACTTC
CDR3aa: CASSFGLLYEQYF

j_gene: TRBJ1-2
abundance: -
v_gene: TRBV7-9
d_gene: TRBD1
CDR3nt: TGTGCCAGCAGCTATGTGACGACAGGGCAGGGCGATGGCTACACCTTC
CDR3aa: CASSYVTTGQGDGYTF

j_gene: TRBJ1-1
abundance: -
v_gene: TRBV18
d_gene: -
CDR3nt: TGTGCCAGCTCACCACCCCAGAACACTGAAGCTTTCTTT
CDR3aa: CASSPPQNTEAFF

j_gene: TRBJ2-7
abundance: -
v_gene: TRBV5-1
d_gene: -
CDR3nt: TGCGCCAGCAGCTTGGGCGGGGAGATTTCCTACGAGCAGTACTTC
CDR3aa: CASSLGGEISYEQYF

j_gene: TRBJ1-1
abundance: -
v_gene: TRBV10-3
d_gene: -
CDR3nt: TGTGCCACAACGTACAATCCCGACACTGAAGCTTTCTTT
CDR3aa: CATTYNPDTEAFF

j_gene: TRBJ1-1
abundance: -
v_gene: TRBV18
d_gene: TRBD1
CDR3nt: TGTGCCAGCTCACCCGGACAGGAGAACACTGAAGCTTTCTTT
CDR3aa: CASSPGQENTEAFF

j_gene: TRBJ1-2
abundance: -
v_gene: TRBV6-4
d_gene: -
CDR3nt: TGTGCCAGCAGCCCCGCCGGGAGTTATGGCTACACCTTC
CDR3aa: CASSPAGSYGYTF

j_gene: TRBJ1-2
abundance: -
v_gene: TRBV12-3/TRBV12-4
d_gene: -
CDR3nt: TGTGCCAGCAGCCTAGATGCAAATGGCTACACCTTC
CDR3aa: CASSLDANGYTF

j_gene: TRBJ1-2
abundance: -
v_gene: TRBV6-5
d_gene: -
CDR3nt: TGTGCCAGCAGTCGGGGAGGGGGGGCTGCCTATGGCTACACCTTC
CDR3aa: CASSRGGGAAYGYTF

j_gene: TRBJ1-2
abundance: -
v_gene: TRBV12-3/TRBV12-4
d_gene: TRBD1
CDR3nt: TGTGCCAGCACCAGGACAGGGGAAGGTGGCTACACCTTC
CDR3aa: CASTRTGEGGYTF

j_gene: TRBJ1-1
abundance: few
v_gene: TRBV29-1
d_gene: -
CDR3nt: TGCAGCGTTGAGGGGGGAGAGGTAAACACTGAAGCTTTCTTT
CDR3aa: CSVEGGEVNTEAFF

j_gene: TRBJ2-7
abundance: -
v_gene: TRBV11-2
d_gene: TRBD2
CDR3nt: TGTGCCAGCACCCCCGGGCTAGCGGGAAGAAGGAAGCAGTACTTC
CDR3aa: CASTPGLAGRRKQYF

j_gene: TRBJ2-2
abundance: -
v_gene: TRBV29-1
d_gene: -
CDR3nt: TGCAGCGTTGAAAGAGGTTCCAACACCGGGGAGCTGTTTTTT
CDR3aa: CSVERGSNTGELFF

j_gene: TRBJ1-5
abundance: -
v_gene: TRBV29-1
d_gene: -
CDR3nt: TGCAGCGTCAGGGAAGGTGGCAATCAGCCCCAGCATTTT
CDR3aa: CSVREGGNQPQHF

j_gene: TRBJ2-1
abundance: -
v_gene: TRBV6-4
d_gene: TRBD2
CDR3nt: TGTGCCAGCAGTCGGACTAGCGGGAGTATAGACAATGAGCAGTTCTTC
CDR3aa: CASSRTSGSIDNEQFF

j_gene: TRBJ2-3
abundance: -
v_gene: TRBV7-2
d_gene: -
CDR3nt: TGTGCCAGCAGCTTAGCTTCTATAACCAGCACAGATACGCAGTATTTT
CDR3aa: CASSLASITSTDTQYF

j_gene: TRBJ2-2
abundance: -
v_gene: TRBV9
d_gene: -
CDR3nt: TGTGCCAGCAGCCCCCAGTACGGGGAGCTGTTTTTT
CDR3aa: CASSPQYGELFF

j_gene: TRBJ2-7
abundance: -
v_gene: TRBV19
d_gene: TRBD2
CDR3nt: TGTGCCAGTAGTATACGCCTAGCGGGGGCCGCCTCCTACGAGCAGTACTTC
CDR3aa: CASSIRLAGAASYEQYF

j_gene: TRBJ2-5
abundance: -
v_gene: TRBV5-5
d_gene: -
CDR3nt: TGTGCCAGCAGTTGGACCGACAGTCAAGAGACCCAGTACTTC
CDR3aa: CASSWTDSQETQYF

j_gene: TRBJ2-1
abundance: -
v_gene: TRBV5-1
d_gene: -
CDR3nt: TGCGCCAGCAGCGGGAGTTCCTACAATGAGCAGTTCTTC
CDR3aa: CASSGSSYNEQFF

j_gene: TRBJ1-1
abundance: -
v_gene: TRBV24-1
d_gene: -
CDR3nt: TGTGCCACCAGTGATTTAGCCGGACACCTGAACACTGAAGCTTTCTTT
CDR3aa: CATSDLAGHLNTEAFF

j_gene: TRBJ2-7
abundance: -
v_gene: TRBV7-2
d_gene: -
CDR3nt: TGTGCCAGCAGTGGGACATACTACGAGCAGTACTTC
CDR3aa: CASSGTYYEQYF

j_gene: TRBJ1-1
abundance: -
v_gene: TRBV30
d_gene: -
CDR3nt: TGTGCCTGGAGTGTACGGGGCGGGAGCACTGAAGCTTTCTTT
CDR3aa: CAWSVRGGSTEAFF

j_gene: TRBJ2-3
abundance: -
v_gene: TRBV2
d_gene: -
CDR3nt: TGTGCCAGCATAGGAGGGGAACCCACAGATACGCAGTATTTT
CDR3aa: CASIGGEPTDTQYF

j_gene: TRBJ1-6
abundance: -
v_gene: TRBV9
d_gene: -
CDR3nt: TGTGCCAGCAGCGTCCTGGGAGGGAATTCACCCCTCCACTTT
CDR3aa: CASSVLGGNSPLHF

j_gene: TRBJ1-3
abundance: -
v_gene: TRBV5-1
d_gene: -
CDR3nt: TGCGCCAGCAGCTTGGATCGGGAGGGAGGAAACACCATATATTTT
CDR3aa: CASSLDREGGNTIYF

j_gene: TRBJ1-5
abundance: -
v_gene: TRBV7-2
d_gene: -
CDR3nt: TGTGCCAGCAGCTCAGCTTATCAGAAGCCCCAGCATTTT
CDR3aa: CASSSAYQKPQHF

j_gene: TRBJ2-7
abundance: -
v_gene: TRBV3-1/TRBV3-2
d_gene: TRBD1
CDR3nt: TGTGCCAGCAGCCAAAGAACCGGGACAGGGATTATCTACGAGCAGTACTTC
CDR3aa: CASSQRTGTGIIYEQYF

j_gene: TRBJ2-1
abundance: few
v_gene: TRBV6-5
d_gene: -
CDR3nt: TGTGCCAGCAGTTACTCGGAGTACAATGAGCAGTTCTTC
CDR3aa: CASSYSEYNEQFF

j_gene: TRBJ2-7
abundance: -
v_gene: TRBV11-1
d_gene: TRBD2
CDR3nt: TGTGCCAGCAGCTTAGGACTAGCGGGCGATACGGACGAGCAGTACTTC
CDR3aa: CASSLGLAGDTDEQYF

j_gene: TRBJ1-4
abundance: -
v_gene: TRBV9
d_gene: -
CDR3nt: TGTGCCAGCAGCGGAGACAGGCCAGGGCTGTTTTTT
CDR3aa: CASSGDRPGLFF

j_gene: TRBJ2-6
abundance: -
v_gene: TRBV7-3
d_gene: -
CDR3nt: TGTGCCAGCAGCCATCTAGCAATCACTGGGGCCAACGTCCTGACTTTC
CDR3aa: CASSHLAITGANVLTF